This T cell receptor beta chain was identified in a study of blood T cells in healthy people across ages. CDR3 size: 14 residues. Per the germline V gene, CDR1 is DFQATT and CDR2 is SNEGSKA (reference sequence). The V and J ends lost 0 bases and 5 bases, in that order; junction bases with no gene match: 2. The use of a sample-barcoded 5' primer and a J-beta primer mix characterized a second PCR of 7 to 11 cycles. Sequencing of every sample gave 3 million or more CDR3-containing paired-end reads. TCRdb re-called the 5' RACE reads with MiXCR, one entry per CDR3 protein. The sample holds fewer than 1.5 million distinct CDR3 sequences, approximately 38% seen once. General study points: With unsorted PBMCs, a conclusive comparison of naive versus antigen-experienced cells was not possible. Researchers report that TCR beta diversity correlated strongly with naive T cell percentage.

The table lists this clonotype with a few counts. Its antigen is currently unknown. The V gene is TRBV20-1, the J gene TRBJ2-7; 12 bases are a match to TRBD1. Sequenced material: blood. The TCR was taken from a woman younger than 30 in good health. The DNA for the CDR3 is TGCAGTGCTAGAGAGGGACAGGGGGCGAACGAGCAGTACTTC. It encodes CSAREGQGANEQYF.